This T cell receptor (beta chain) was documented in a study of neurological immune-mediated disorders. TCRdb redid the calling of the 5' RACE reads with MiXCR, one entry per CDR3 protein. This sample has about 19,000 distinct CDR3 sequences, with roughly 2.7% found just once. V trimming: 1 base; J trimming: 9 bases; junction bases outside the gene matches: 6. This CDR3 comprises 14 residues. Germline CDR1 reads SGHDT; CDR2 reads YYEEEE. Whole-study findings and limits: Among expanded clones, no CDR3 amino acid sequences were shared across subjects, a pattern suggesting private repertoires in all groups.

A note on this clonotype: Its antigen remains unknown.

The V and J genes are TRBV5-6 and TRBJ2-1; TRBD2 matches 8 bases. The specimen sequenced was PBMCs. The receptor was derived from a woman younger than 35 with multiple sclerosis. The CDR3 loop is CASSLSGGEGEQFF. DNA of the CDR3: TGTGCCAGCAGCTTGTCCGGGGGGGAGGGTGAGCAGTTCTTC.